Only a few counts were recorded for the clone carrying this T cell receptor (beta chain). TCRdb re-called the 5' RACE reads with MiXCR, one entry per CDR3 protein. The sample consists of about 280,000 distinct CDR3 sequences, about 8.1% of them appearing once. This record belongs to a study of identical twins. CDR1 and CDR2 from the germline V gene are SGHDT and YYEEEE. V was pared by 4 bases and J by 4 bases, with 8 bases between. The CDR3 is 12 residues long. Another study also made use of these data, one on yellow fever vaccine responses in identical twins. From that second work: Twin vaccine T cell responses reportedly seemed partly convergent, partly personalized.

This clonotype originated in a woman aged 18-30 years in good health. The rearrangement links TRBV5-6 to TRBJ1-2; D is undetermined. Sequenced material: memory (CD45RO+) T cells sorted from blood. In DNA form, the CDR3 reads TGTGCCAGCAGCCTAAAACCCTATGGCTACACCTTC. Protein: CASSLKPYGYTF.